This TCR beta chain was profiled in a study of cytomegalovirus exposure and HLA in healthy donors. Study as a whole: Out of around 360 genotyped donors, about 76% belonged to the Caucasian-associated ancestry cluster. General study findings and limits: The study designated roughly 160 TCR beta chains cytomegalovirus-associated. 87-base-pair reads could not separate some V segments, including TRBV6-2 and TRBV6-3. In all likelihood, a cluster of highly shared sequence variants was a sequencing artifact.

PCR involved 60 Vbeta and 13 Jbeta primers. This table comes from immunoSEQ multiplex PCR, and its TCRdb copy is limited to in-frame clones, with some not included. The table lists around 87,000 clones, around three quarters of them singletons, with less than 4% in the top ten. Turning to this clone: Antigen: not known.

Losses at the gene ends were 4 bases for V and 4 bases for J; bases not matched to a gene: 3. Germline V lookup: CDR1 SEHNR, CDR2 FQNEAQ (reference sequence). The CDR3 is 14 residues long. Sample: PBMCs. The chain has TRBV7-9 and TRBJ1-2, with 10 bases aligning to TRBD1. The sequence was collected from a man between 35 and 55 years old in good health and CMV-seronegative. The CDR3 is CASSSWDRGYGYTF. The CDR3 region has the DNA TGTGCCAGCAGCTCCTGGGACAGGGGCTATGGCTACACCTTC. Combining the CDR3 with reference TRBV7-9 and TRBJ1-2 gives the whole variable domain DTGVSQNPRHKITKRGQNVTFRCDPISEHNRLYWYRQTLGQGPEFLTYFQNEAQLEKSRLLSDRFSAERPKGSFSTLEIQRTEQGDSAMYLCASSSWDRGYGYTFGSGTRLTVV.